This paragraph reports one T cell receptor beta chain. Germline-derived CDR1 and CDR2 are SGDLS and YYNGEE. The CDR3 spans 14 residues. Trimming took 0 bases from V and 1 from J, leaving 5 bases between them. The sample belongs to a study of identical twins. With template switching, a universal primer site was added, and the cDNA carried unique molecular identifiers. TCRdb reprocessed the 5' RACE reads via MiXCR and lists one record per CDR3 protein. The sample lists roughly 750,000 distinct CDR3 sequences; 20% to 25% were seen once. This sample was also put to use in a study of T cells expressing NK-cell markers. That work adds: An anti-gamma-delta TCR antibody was added in several experiments. It restricted sorting to alpha-beta TCR-expressing T cells.

This chain uses TRBV9 with TRBJ2-1; D gene uncertain. This receptor was taken from a woman in her late teens or twenties in good health. Sequenced: PBMCs. The CDR3 nucleotides read TGTGCCAGCAGCGTAGGGGTGTCCTACAATGAGCAGTTCTTC. Translated: CASSVGVSYNEQFF.